The 20 T cell receptor beta chains below all came from one sample that was sequenced in a study of T cell responses to AZD1222 COVID-19 vaccine. Sequenced by immunoSEQ multiplex PCR; TCRdb stores in-frame clones only, minus some. The sample lists over 120,000 clones, just over 90% seen once, with 1.5% to 2% in the top ten. Specimen: peripheral blood, collected on day 0 of AZD1222 vaccination. The receptors shown here come from an adult in good health.

The CDR3 loop reads CASSLSPGDSGNTIYF. The CDR3 region has the DNA TGTGCCAGCAGCCTTTCCCCGGGAGACTCTGGAAACACCATATATTTT. The chain links TRBV4-2 to TRBJ1-3; no reliable D call. Per germline, CDR1 LGHNA and CDR2 YNFKEQ. The germline V and J ends were trimmed by 4 bases and 0 bases, with 13 bases remaining between them. The CDR3 runs to 16 residues.

V gene TRBV5-4 combines with J gene TRBJ1-2, with D possibly TRBD1 on 5 matching bases. Germline CDR1 and CDR2: SGHNT and YYREEE (reference sequence). The ends were cut back, 0 bases at V and 4 bases at J, with 13 bases in the middle. The CDR3 loop spans 15 amino acids. The CDR3 DNA sequence: TGTGCCAGCAGCTTGGGTAGCAGGGATGGCTATGGCTACACCTTC. The encoded protein is CASSLGSRDGYGYTF.

DNA of the CDR3: TGTGCCAGCAGTGGGGTCGCGAACACCGGGGAGCTGTTTTTT. Translated: CASSGVANTGELFF. The genes are TRBV6-4 and TRBJ2-2; D gene unclear. V lost 4 bases, J lost 0 bases, and 6 bases lay in between. Germline V gene data show CDR1 as MRHNA and CDR2 as SNTAGT. The CDR3 consists of 14 residues.

V gene TRBV3-1 (or the pseudogene TRBV3-2) combines with J gene TRBJ1-1; D is uncertain. This CDR3 spans 15 amino acids. V dropped 2 bases and J dropped 0 bases, with 10 bases sitting between them. The germline V gene has CDR1 LGHDT and CDR2 YNNKEL (reference sequence). The CDR3: CASSQTVSMNTEAFF. The CDR3 DNA reads as TGTGCCAGCAGCCAAACAGTGTCCATGAACACTGAAGCTTTCTTT.

This rearrangement joins TRBV6-2 or TRBV6-3 to TRBJ1-5; maybe TRBD1 (6 bases). The CDR3 sequence is 15 residues long. The germline V gene has CDR1 MNHEY and CDR2 SVGEGT. V gave up 5 bases and J gave up 3 bases, with 14 bases separating them. CDR3 sequence: CASSTRTDPNQPQHF. Here the CDR3 DNA reads TGTGCCAGCAGTACCCGGACAGATCCCAATCAGCCCCAGCATTTT.

With regard to this clone: The same CDR3 is also encoded by other DNA sequences in this sample. The chain recombines TRBV5-1 with TRBJ2-2; 8 bases are shared with TRBD1. V was pared by 3 bases and J by 1 base, with 2 bases of the junction left unmatched. CDR3 length equals 15 residues. CDR1 is SGHRS, CDR2 YFSETQ, per germline. The CDR3 here is CASSWGTGNTGELFF. DNA of the CDR3: TGCGCCAGCAGCTGGGGGACAGGGAACACCGGGGAGCTGTTTTTT.

The V and J genes are TRBV5-1 and TRBJ2-3; TRBD2 matches 7 bases. CDR3 length equals 14 residues. V lost 4 bases to trimming and J lost 4 bases; unmatched junction nucleotides: 6. From germline, CDR1 is SGHRS and CDR2 YFSETQ. The CDR3 DNA reads as TGCGCCAGCAGCACAGGAGGGAGGGCAGATACGCAGTATTTT. It specifies CASSTGGRADTQYF. Full variable domain (rest looked up from reference TRBV5-1 and TRBJ2-3): KAGVTQTPRYLIKTRGQQVTLSCSPISGHRSVSWYQQTPGQGLQFLFEYFSETQRNKGNFPGRFSGRQFSNSRSEMNVSTLELGDSALYLCASSTGGRADTQYFGPGTRLTVL.

The genes are TRBV4-1 and TRBJ1-6; 7 bases fit TRBD1. The CDR3 is 14 residues long. Germline lookup yields CDR1 MGHRA and CDR2 YSYEKL. The V segment lost 8 bases and the J segment 9 bases; nucleotides outside the gene matches: 10. The CDR3 DNA sequence: TGCGCCAGCTCTGTAAGGGGGCACGGTTCACCCCTCCACTTT. It translates to CASSVRGHGSPLHF.

This chain uses TRBV27 with TRBJ2-7, with 7 bases fitting TRBD1. Germline V gives CDR1 MNHEY, CDR2 SMNVEV (reference sequence). CDR3 length: 13 residues. Trimming cost V 5 bases and J 3 bases; bases outside gene matches: 4. CDR3 coding DNA: TGTGCCAGCAGTCCCCGACAGGGCTACGAGCAGTACTTC. Translating gives CASSPRQGYEQYF.

The CDR3 is CASSQGGNTDTQYF. CDR3 in DNA: TGTGCCAGCAGCCAGGGGGGGAACACAGATACGCAGTATTTT. The rearrangement links TRBV5-6 to TRBJ2-3, with D perhaps TRBD1 or TRBD2 (7 bases each). The germline V gene encodes CDR1 SGHDT and CDR2 YYEEEE. Trimming pared 4 bases from V and 2 bases from J, leaving 11 bases between. The CDR3 runs 14 residues.

The chain employs TRBV6-4 and TRBJ1-1, with D perhaps TRBD1 (5 bases). CDR1 and CDR2 (germline): MRHNA, SNTAGT. CDR3 size: 13 residues. Trimming cost V 3 bases and J 1 base, with 6 bases left between them. CDR3 DNA: TGTGCCAGCAGTGAGACAGAGAACACTGAAGCTTTCTTT. This codes for CASSETENTEAFF.

This chain uses TRBV5-4 with TRBJ2-5; perhaps TRBD2 as D (6 bases). The CDR3 runs 14 residues. The V end was cut by 3 bases, the J end by 10 bases, with 19 bases between. Germline loops: CDR1 SGHNT, CDR2 YYREEE (reference sequence). The CDR3 here is CASSSDYPWGVQYF. The CDR3 DNA is TGTGCCAGCAGCTCGGACTACCCGTGGGGCGTCCAGTACTTC.

The CDR3 loop reads CASSLIDRPRLGQFF. The DNA for the CDR3 is TGTGCCAGCAGCCTGATTGACAGGCCACGTCTAGGGCAGTTCTTC. This chain joins TRBV14 and TRBJ2-1; D is perhaps TRBD1 (6 bases). Per germline, CDR1 SGHDN and CDR2 FVKESK. V was trimmed by 4 bases and J by 12 bases, leaving 22 bases between them. The CDR3 contains 15 residues.

This clone was detected only a few times. The chain has TRBV19 and TRBJ2-7; 7 bases map to TRBD2. CDR3 length: 13 residues. Germline V gives CDR1 LNHDA, CDR2 SQIVND (reference sequence). Losses at the gene ends were 2 bases for V and 5 bases for J; bases not matched to a gene: 3. Here the CDR3 DNA reads TGTGCCAGTAGTATAAGACGGGGGGACGAGCAGTACTTC. Its translation: CASSIRRGDEQYF.

The V call is TRBV19, the J call TRBJ2-1; 11 bases agree with TRBD2. Germline V gene data show CDR1 as LNHDA and CDR2 as SQIVND (reference sequence). Trimming at V came to 5 bases and at J to 4 bases, leaving 25 bases not matched to a gene. The CDR3 loop spans 22 amino acids. This CDR3 is CASSPVGQGYDTTSGGYNEQFF. The CDR3 region has the DNA TGTGCCAGTAGTCCCGTCGGACAGGGCTATGATACTACTAGCGGGGGATACAATGAGCAGTTCTTC.

This chain connects TRBV6-4 to TRBJ1-2; D gene uncertain. The CDR3 spans 12 residues. The germline V gene encodes CDR1 MRHNA and CDR2 SNTAGT. V lost 4 bases and J lost 8, with 11 bases in between. The CDR3, as DNA: TGTGCCAGCAGTGGCTCCCCGGGGGGCTACACCTTC. The encoded protein is CASSGSPGGYTF.

The CDR3 spells CASSLLGRGVPNEKLFF. The CDR3 DNA is TGTGCCAGCAGTTTATTGGGCAGGGGAGTGCCTAATGAAAAACTGTTTTTT. The rearrangement joins TRBV27 to TRBJ1-4; D is perhaps TRBD1 (6 bases). Germline V gene data show CDR1 as MNHEY and CDR2 as SMNVEV (reference sequence). The V end lost 1 base, the J end lost 3 bases, and 15 bases lay between the germline ends. There are 17 residues in the CDR3.

This rearrangement joins TRBV19 to TRBJ1-4; D remains ambiguous. The V end was cut by 5 bases, the J end by 0 bases, with 13 bases between. The CDR3 spans 16 residues. CDR1 is LNHDA and CDR2 is SQIVND in the germline V gene (reference sequence). The CDR3 coding sequence is TGTGCCAGTAGTGTCGGGCAGATCACAACTAATGAAAAACTGTTTTTT. This translates into CASSVGQITTNEKLFF. Full variable domain (rest looked up from reference TRBV19 and TRBJ1-4): DGGITQSPKYLFRKEGQNVTLSCEQNLNHDAMYWYRQDPGQGLRLIYYSQIVNDFQKGDIAEGYSVSREKKESFPLTVTSAQKNPTAFYLCASSVGQITTNEKLFFGSGTQLSVL.

This clone was seen just once. This chain links TRBV29-1 with TRBJ1-2; D is unclear. This CDR3 comprises 16 residues. Germline V gene sequence: CDR1 SQVTM, CDR2 ANQGSEA. Trimming cost V 1 base and J 7 bases, with 22 bases left between them. The CDR3 bases are TGCAGCGTTGAAGGCGAGGACGGTGCCCTTGCAGGTGGCTACACCTTC. Translation: CSVEGEDGALAGGYTF.

The chain is built from TRBV6-5 and TRBJ2-1; 7 bases agree with TRBD1. The CDR3 has 13 amino acids. The ends lost 7 bases at V and 5 bases at J; junction bases unmatched: 5. The V gene's germline CDR1 is MNHEY and CDR2 SVGAGI. The chain's CDR3 is CASTRGRNNEQFF. CDR3 coding DNA: TGTGCCAGCACGAGGGGGCGGAACAATGAGCAGTTCTTC.